Listed here are 15 T cell receptor beta chains from one sample, sequenced in a study of blood T cells in healthy people across ages (dated by TCRdb to 2014 to 2015). Library preparation used 5' RACE. The sample was run on an Illumina HiSeq 2500. A second PCR of roughly 6 to 12 cycles was performed with a sample-barcoded 5' primer and a J-beta primer mix. In TCRdb, the public reads were trimmed at Q25 with fastp and aligned with MiXCR, with productive beta chains retained. Merged by CDR3 protein, the rows form single entries marked with the most common genes and DNA. The table for this sample lists around 1,100,000 distinct CDR3 sequences; around two fifths of them were counted only once. Less than 15% of the sample comes from the top ten. Sequencing was done on a sample of blood. These receptors came from a man aged 18 to 30 in good health.

The rearrangement links TRBV7-9 to TRBJ1-4, with 7 bases identical to TRBD1. CDR1 and CDR2 from the germline V gene are SEHNR and FQNEAQ (reference sequence). The CDR3 length is 16 residues. V was clipped by 0 bases and J by 7 bases; unmatched bases: 8. Here the CDR3 DNA reads TGTGCCAGCAGCTTAGCCCGACAGGGTCAAGCTGAAAAACTGTTTTTT. Translating it yields CASSLARQGQAEKLFF.

The chain has TRBV12-3 or TRBV12-4 and TRBJ1-2; D is undetermined. Deletions cut 7 bases from V and 2 bases from J, with 8 bases between. This CDR3 region has 12 residues. CDR3 sequence (DNA): TGTGCCAGCACCTGGGGAAACTATGGCTACACCTTC. Amino acid sequence: CASTWGNYGYTF.

In DNA form, the CDR3 reads TGTGCCAGCAGTTATGATTCCAAACCAGCCGACAATGAGCAGTTCTTC. Residues: CASSYDSKPADNEQFF. The chain is built from TRBV6-5 and TRBJ2-1, with D unresolved. The CDR3 extends over 16 amino acids. The V gene's germline CDR1 is MNHEY and CDR2 SVGAGI. V lost 3 bases, J lost 5 bases, and 17 bases lay in between.

This clonotype was seen a handful of times. J is TRBJ2-5 and V is TRBV7-8; TRBD1 agrees at 7 bases. Trimming removed 4 bases from V and 3 bases from J; junction bases left unmatched: 8. The CDR3 has 15 residues. Germline V gene lookup returns CDR1 SGHVS and CDR2 FQNEAQ. The CDR3 region is CASSSNMGQKETQYF. The CDR3 bases are TGTGCCAGCAGCTCCAATATGGGACAGAAAGAGACCCAGTACTTC. The complete variable domain, with remaining parts taken from reference TRBV7-8 and TRBJ2-5, reads GAGVSQSPRYKVAKRGQDVALRCDPISGHVSLFWYQQALGQGPEFLTYFQNEAQLDKSGLPSDRFFAERPEGSVSTLKIQRTQQEDSAVYLCASSSNMGQKETQYFGPGTRLLVL.

The CDR3 coding sequence is TGTGCCAGCAGCCCAGATCCGACCGGGGAGCTGTTTTTT. Its translation: CASSPDPTGELFF. V gene TRBV6-5 combines with J gene TRBJ2-2; unclear D gene. Germline lookup yields CDR1 MNHEY and CDR2 SVGAGI. The V gene lost 6 bases and the J gene lost 5 bases, with 10 bases spanning the gap. CDR3 size: 13 residues.

In nucleotides, the CDR3 is TGTGCCAGCAGCTCACGGGCCCTCTCTGGAAACACCATATATTTT. It is translated as CASSSRALSGNTIYF. V and J are TRBV5-6 and TRBJ1-3; no clear D gene. The CDR3 runs 15 residues. Germline assignment: CDR1 SGHDT and CDR2 YYEEEE. V shed 3 bases and J shed 0 bases, with 10 bases lying between them.

This chain joins TRBV5-1 and TRBJ2-2; D uncertain. The V gene lost 2 bases and the J gene lost 4 bases, with 9 bases spanning the gap. This CDR3 is 14 amino acids long. The germline V gene encodes CDR1 SGHRS and CDR2 YFSETQ. CDR3 in amino acids: CASSFDKSTGELFF. Here the CDR3 DNA reads TGCGCCAGCAGCTTCGACAAGAGCACCGGGGAGCTGTTTTTT.

This rearrangement joins TRBV2 to TRBJ1-2; 10 positions match TRBD1. The germline CDR1 and CDR2 sequences are SNHLY and FYNNEI. V lost 8 bases and J lost 3; bases outside the gene matches: 9. There are 15 residues in the CDR3. This CDR3 is CASGGQGRSDYGYTF. CDR3 coding DNA: TGTGCCAGCGGGGGACAGGGGAGAAGTGACTATGGCTACACCTTC.

This chain joins TRBV11-2 and TRBJ2-3; D may be TRBD1 (6 bases). V was shortened by 1 base and J by 4 bases, with 21 bases between the two germline ends. The germline CDR1 and CDR2 sequences are SGHAT and FQNNGV. The CDR3 has 18 amino acids. DNA for the CDR3: TGTGCCAGCAGCTTAGGGGTTTTTTTTCAGGGGACGGCAGATACGCAGTATTTT. This translates into CASSLGVFFQGTADTQYF.

The chain combines TRBV4-1 with TRBJ1-2; 10 bases are shared with TRBD1. CDR1 is MGHRA and CDR2 is YSYEKL in the germline V gene. The CDR3 covers 13 residues. Germline trimming cut 4 bases from V and 8 bases from J; bases unmatched to any gene: 4. CDR3 coding DNA: TGCGCCAGCAGCCCACGGGACAGGGGCGGCTACACCTTC. This gives the protein CASSPRDRGGYTF.

J is TRBJ2-4 and V is TRBV11-2; weak D call: TRBD1 (5 bases). V dropped 6 bases and J dropped 7 bases, with 7 bases sitting between them. This CDR3 spans 11 amino acids. Germline V gene data show CDR1 as SGHAT and CDR2 as FQNNGV. As DNA, the CDR3 is TGTGCCAGCAGAGCAGGGAACATTCAGTACTTC. Amino acid sequence: CASRAGNIQYF.

A word on this clonotype: One junction end does not reproduce the germline sequence, and a read error may be involved. The V gene is TRBV5-1, the J gene TRBJ2-2, with a weak D call TRBD2 (5 bases). CDR3 length: 16 residues. Germline loops: CDR1 SGHRS, CDR2 YFSETQ. This CDR3 reads CASSMELASNSGELFF. CDR3 coding DNA: TGCGCCAGCAGCATGGAGCTAGCTTCGAACAGCGGGGAGCTGTTTTTT. Full variable domain (rest looked up from reference TRBV5-1 and TRBJ2-2): KAGVTQTPRYLIKTRGQQVTLSCSPISGHRSVSWYQQTPGQGLQFLFEYFSETQRNKGNFPGRFSGRQFSNSRSEMNVSTLELGDSALYLCASSMELASNSGELFFGEGSRLTVL.

The table lists this clonotype with a few counts. V is TRBV7-9 and J is TRBJ1-1; D ambiguous. The CDR3 consists of 15 residues. Germline V gene lookup returns CDR1 SEHNR and CDR2 FQNEAQ (reference sequence). Between the trimmed V and J ends, which lost 5 bases and 6 bases, there was a span of 19 bases. The chain's CDR3 is CASSRSQLYFPEAFF. The DNA for the CDR3 is TGTGCCAGCAGCCGTTCCCAGCTCTATTTCCCTGAAGCTTTCTTT.

The rearrangement uses TRBV3-1 and TRBJ1-6; D is unclear. From germline, CDR1 is LGHDT and CDR2 YNNKEL (reference sequence). The CDR3 consists of 15 residues. The V end lost 1 base, the J end lost 5 bases, and 9 bases lay between the germline ends. The CDR3 region is CASSQVDGNNSPLHF. The DNA for the CDR3 is TGTGCCAGCAGCCAAGTGGACGGAAATAATTCACCCCTCCACTTT.

The chain joins TRBV2 to TRBJ2-2, with D unresolved. Germline V gene data show CDR1 as SNHLY and CDR2 as FYNNEI. This CDR3 has 13 residues. V dropped 6 bases and J dropped 6 bases, with 11 bases sitting between them. The CDR3 region has the DNA TGTGCCAGCAGGGGCCTTGCACCCGGGGAGCTGTTTTTT. Its protein product is CASRGLAPGELFF.